This TCR beta chain was retrieved from a study of cytomegalovirus exposure and HLA in healthy donors. Study context: Within an early data release were about 80 million unique TCRs drawn from HLA-typed donors. Study results and limitations: Roughly even sequencing depth across donors was the assumption behind the presence/absence analyses. In a later analysis, several top co-occurrence clusters appeared linked to parvovirus B19, influenza, CMV and Epstein-Barr virus.

This clone was detected only a few times. The antigen remains unidentified. V trimming: 4 bases; J trimming: 5 bases; junction bases outside the gene matches: 5. Germline CDR1 reads MGHDK; CDR2 reads SYGVNS. The CDR3 totals 13 residues. Primers: 60 Vbeta forward and 13 Jbeta reverse. Using immunoSEQ multiplex PCR, the repertoire was profiled, and TCRdb retains in-frame clones only, with some absent. The data show tens of thousands of clones, 79% seen once. V is TRBV25-1 and J is TRBJ2-7, with 7 bases aligning to TRBD2. The TCR sequence derives from a woman in her twenties or thirties in good health and CMV-seronegative. Specimen: PBMCs. The DNA of the CDR3 is TGTGCCAGCAGTGCGGCGGGGGTGCACGAGCAGTACTTC. It encodes CASSAAGVHEQYF.